What follows is one T cell receptor beta chain and its context. This sample was taken from a study of cytomegalovirus exposure and HLA in healthy donors. Overall study context: About 80 million unique TCRs from HLA-typed donors made up an early data release.

V lost 2 bases and J lost 2, with 15 bases in between. Per the germline V gene, CDR1 is WSHSY and CDR2 is SAAADI. The length of the CDR3 is 16 residues. PCR amplification relied on 60 Vbeta primers (plus 13 Jbeta primers). Repertoires were generated with immunoSEQ multiplex PCR, while TCRdb's copy carries only in-frame clones and drops some. The sample consists of around 170,000 clones, 80% of them appearing once. This sequence was found in a girl aged 5-17 years in good health and CMV-seropositive. The chain couples TRBV10-2 to TRBJ1-2; D gene unclear. The sequencing input was PBMCs. CDR3 DNA sequence: TGCGCCAGCAGTGAGATTGGCAGGCCAAAGAACTATGGCTACACCTTC. Its protein is CASSEIGRPKNYGYTF.